Sequencing of this TCR beta chain was carried out in a study of shared clonotypes between healthy human individuals. Whole-study findings and limits: Four donors had roughly 5% of their naive CD4 clonotypes in common. Clonotype sharing among donors, it was expected, would be affected by sequencing depth.

Using immunoSEQ multiplex PCR, the repertoire was profiled, and TCRdb retains in-frame clones only, with some absent. Seen here are a few million clones, almost 96% observed once, and the top ten hold around 0.13%. Germline CDR1 and CDR2: ENHRY and SYGVKD. The CDR3 consists of 12 residues. V dropped 6 bases and J dropped 6 bases, with 11 bases sitting between them. On this clone: Its antigen is still unknown.

This chain links TRBV10-3 with TRBJ1-1; D not resolved. This TCR was sampled from a man aged 18 to 35 in good health. Sequencing used naive CD4+ T cells sorted from blood. Indicated subset: CD45RA+ positively selected. The CDR3 coding sequence is TGTGCCATCAGCTCGCCTGTTGCTGAAGCTTTCTTT. This codes for CAISSPVAEAFF.